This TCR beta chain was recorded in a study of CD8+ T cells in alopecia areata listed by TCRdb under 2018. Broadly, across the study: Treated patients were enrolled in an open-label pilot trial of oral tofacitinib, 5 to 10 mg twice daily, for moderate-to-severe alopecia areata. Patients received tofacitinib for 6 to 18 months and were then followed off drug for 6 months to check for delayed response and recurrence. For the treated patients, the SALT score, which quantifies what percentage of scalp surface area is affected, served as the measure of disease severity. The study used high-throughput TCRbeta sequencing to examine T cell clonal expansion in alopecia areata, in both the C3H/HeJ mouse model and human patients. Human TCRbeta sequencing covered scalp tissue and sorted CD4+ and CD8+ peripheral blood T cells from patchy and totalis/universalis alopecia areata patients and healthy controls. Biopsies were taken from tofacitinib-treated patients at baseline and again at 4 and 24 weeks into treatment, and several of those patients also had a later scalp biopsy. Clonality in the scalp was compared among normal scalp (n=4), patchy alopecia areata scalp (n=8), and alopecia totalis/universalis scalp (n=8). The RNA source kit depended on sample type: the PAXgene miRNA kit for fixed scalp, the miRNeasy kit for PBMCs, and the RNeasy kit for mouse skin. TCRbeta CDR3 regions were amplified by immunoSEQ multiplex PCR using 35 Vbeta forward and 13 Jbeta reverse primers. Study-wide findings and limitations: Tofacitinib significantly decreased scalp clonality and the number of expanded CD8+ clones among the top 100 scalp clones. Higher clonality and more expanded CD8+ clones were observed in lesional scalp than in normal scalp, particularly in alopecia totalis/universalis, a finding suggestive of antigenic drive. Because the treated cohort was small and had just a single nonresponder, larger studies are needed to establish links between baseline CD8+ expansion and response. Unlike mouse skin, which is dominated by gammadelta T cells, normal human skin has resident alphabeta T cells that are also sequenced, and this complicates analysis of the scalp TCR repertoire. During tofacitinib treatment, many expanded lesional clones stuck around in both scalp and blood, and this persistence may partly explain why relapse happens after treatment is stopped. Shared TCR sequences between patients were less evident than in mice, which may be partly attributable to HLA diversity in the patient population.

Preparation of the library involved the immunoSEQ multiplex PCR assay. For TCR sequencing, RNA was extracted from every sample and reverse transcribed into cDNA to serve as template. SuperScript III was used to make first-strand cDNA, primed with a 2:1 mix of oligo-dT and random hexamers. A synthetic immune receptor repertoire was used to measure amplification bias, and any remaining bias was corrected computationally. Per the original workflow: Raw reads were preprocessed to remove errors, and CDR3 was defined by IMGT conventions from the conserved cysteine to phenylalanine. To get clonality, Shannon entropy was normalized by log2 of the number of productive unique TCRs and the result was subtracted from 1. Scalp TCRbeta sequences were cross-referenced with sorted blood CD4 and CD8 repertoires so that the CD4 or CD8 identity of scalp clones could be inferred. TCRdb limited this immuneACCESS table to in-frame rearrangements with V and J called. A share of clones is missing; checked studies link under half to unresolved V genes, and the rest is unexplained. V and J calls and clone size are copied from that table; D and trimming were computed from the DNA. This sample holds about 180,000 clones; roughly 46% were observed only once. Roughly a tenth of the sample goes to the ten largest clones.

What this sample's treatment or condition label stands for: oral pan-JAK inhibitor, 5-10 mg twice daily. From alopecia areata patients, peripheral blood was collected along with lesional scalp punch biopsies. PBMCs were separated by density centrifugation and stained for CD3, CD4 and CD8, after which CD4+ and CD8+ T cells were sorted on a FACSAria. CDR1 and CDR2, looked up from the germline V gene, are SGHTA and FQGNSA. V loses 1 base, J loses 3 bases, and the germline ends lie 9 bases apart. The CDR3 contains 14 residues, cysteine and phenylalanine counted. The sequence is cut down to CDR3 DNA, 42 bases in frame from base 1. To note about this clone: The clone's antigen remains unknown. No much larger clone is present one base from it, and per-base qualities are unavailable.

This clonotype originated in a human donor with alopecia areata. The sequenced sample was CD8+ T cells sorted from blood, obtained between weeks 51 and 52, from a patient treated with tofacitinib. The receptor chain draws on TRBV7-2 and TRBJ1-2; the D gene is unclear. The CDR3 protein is CASSLDRGYYGYTF. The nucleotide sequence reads TGTGCCAGCAGCTTAGACCGGGGTTACTATGGCTACACCTTC. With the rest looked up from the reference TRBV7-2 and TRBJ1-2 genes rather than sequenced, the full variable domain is GAGVSQSPSNKVTEKGKDVELRCDPISGHTALYWYRQSLGQGLEFLIYFQGNSAPDKSGLPSDRFSAERTGGSVSTLTIQRTQQEDSAVYLCASSLDRGYYGYTFGSGTRLTVV.